This is a list of T cell receptor beta chains from one sample in a study of blood T cell repertoires in COVID-19. Repertoires were generated with immunoSEQ multiplex PCR, while TCRdb's copy carries only in-frame clones and drops some. The profile covers roughly 380,000 clones, with 88% appearing a single time and approximately 1% taken by the ten largest. Sequenced input: PBMCs or T cells enriched from blood (not recorded which). These receptors were collected from a woman in her thirties who had been exposed to COVID-19. The CDR3 runs from the conserved cysteine through the conserved F or W. D genes are given only for firm matches. Some rows mark clone size as missing; the rest say once, few, many or name a class of expanded clone.

j_gene: TRBJ1-5; abundance: once; v_gene: TRBV27; d_gene: TRBD1; CDR3aa: CASSLWQGDQPQHF; CDR3nt: TGTGCCAGCAGTTTGTGGCAGGGGGATCAGCCCCAGCATTTT
j_gene: TRBJ1-1; abundance: NA; v_gene: TRBV4-2; d_gene: NA; CDR3aa: CASSYYQGEAFF; CDR3nt: TGTGCCAGCAGCTATTATCAGGGTGAAGCTTTCTTT
j_gene: TRBJ2-1; abundance: NA; v_gene: TRBV5-1; d_gene: NA; CDR3aa: CASSLGENEQFF; CDR3nt: TGCGCCAGCAGCTTGGGCGAGAATGAGCAGTTCTTC
j_gene: TRBJ2-3; abundance: NA; v_gene: TRBV5-1; d_gene: TRBD1; CDR3aa: CASSLGDRASTDTQYF; CDR3nt: TGCGCCAGCAGCTTGGGGGACAGGGCTAGCACAGATACGCAGTATTTT
j_gene: TRBJ1-1; abundance: NA; v_gene: TRBV2; d_gene: NA; CDR3aa: CASTGGMRNTEAFF; CDR3nt: TGTGCCAGCACCGGGGGGATGCGGAACACTGAAGCTTTCTTT
j_gene: TRBJ2-7; abundance: NA; v_gene: TRBV5-5; d_gene: NA; CDR3aa: CASSSPGLIEQYF; CDR3nt: TGTGCCAGCAGCTCCCCGGGACTCATAGAGCAGTACTTC
j_gene: TRBJ2-1; abundance: NA; v_gene: TRBV3-1/TRBV3-2; d_gene: TRBD2; CDR3aa: CASSQGREGFF; CDR3nt: TGTGCCAGCAGCCAGGGGAGGGAGGGGTTCTTC
j_gene: TRBJ2-5; abundance: NA; v_gene: TRBV20-1; d_gene: TRBD2; CDR3aa: CSASAPSGSKGETQYF; CDR3nt: TGCAGTGCTAGTGCTCCTAGCGGGAGTAAGGGAGAGACCCAGTACTTC
j_gene: TRBJ2-5; abundance: NA; v_gene: TRBV19; d_gene: TRBD2; CDR3aa: CASSGRLAGTLQGTQYF; CDR3nt: TGTGCCAGTAGTGGGCGACTAGCGGGAACCCTCCAGGGGACCCAGTACTTC
j_gene: TRBJ2-5; abundance: NA; v_gene: TRBV6-5; d_gene: TRBD1; CDR3aa: CASSSSGGSQETQYF; CDR3nt: TGTGCCAGCAGTTCCTCAGGGGGATCCCAAGAGACCCAGTACTTC
j_gene: TRBJ1-2; abundance: NA; v_gene: TRBV12-5; d_gene: NA; CDR3aa: CASGSLHGYTF; CDR3nt: TGTGCTAGTGGTTCCCTCCATGGCTACACCTTC
j_gene: TRBJ2-7; abundance: NA; v_gene: TRBV7-9; d_gene: NA; CDR3aa: CASSLGAGPDSEQYF; CDR3nt: TGTGCCAGCAGCTTAGGGGCAGGCCCAGACAGCGAGCAGTACTTC
j_gene: TRBJ2-2; abundance: NA; v_gene: TRBV7-7; d_gene: TRBD2; CDR3aa: CASSPGLAGYTGELFF; CDR3nt: TGTGCTAGCAGCCCGGGACTAGCGGGCTACACCGGGGAGCTGTTTTTT
j_gene: TRBJ2-1; abundance: NA; v_gene: TRBV11-1; d_gene: TRBD2; CDR3aa: CASSHGTSGRNEQFF; CDR3nt: TGTGCCAGCAGCCACGGGACTAGCGGGAGAAATGAGCAGTTCTTC
j_gene: TRBJ2-1; abundance: NA; v_gene: TRBV3-1/TRBV3-2; d_gene: TRBD2; CDR3aa: CASSQAPGLAGEVFF; CDR3nt: TGTGCCAGCAGCCAAGCACCTGGACTAGCGGGAGAGGTGTTCTTC
j_gene: TRBJ2-2; abundance: NA; v_gene: TRBV2; d_gene: TRBD1; CDR3aa: CASTPPWTGTNTGELFF; CDR3nt: TGTGCCAGCACTCCCCCCTGGACAGGGACGAACACCGGGGAGCTGTTTTTT
j_gene: TRBJ2-5; abundance: NA; v_gene: TRBV28; d_gene: TRBD2; CDR3aa: CASSVSGRGETQYF; CDR3nt: TGTGCCAGCAGTGTTAGCGGGAGGGGGGAGACCCAGTACTTC
j_gene: TRBJ2-2; abundance: NA; v_gene: TRBV5-6; d_gene: NA; CDR3aa: CASSPLAKTNTGELFF; CDR3nt: TGTGCCAGCAGCCCCTTAGCGAAAACGAACACCGGGGAGCTGTTTTTT
j_gene: TRBJ1-5; abundance: NA; v_gene: TRBV18; d_gene: NA; CDR3aa: CASSTRGGSYQPQHF; CDR3nt: TGTGCCAGCTCAACCCGGGGAGGCTCCTATCAGCCCCAGCATTTT
j_gene: TRBJ2-5; abundance: NA; v_gene: TRBV27; d_gene: NA; CDR3aa: CASSFRETQYF; CDR3nt: TGTGCCAGCAGTTTCAGAGAGACCCAGTACTTC
j_gene: TRBJ1-5; abundance: NA; v_gene: TRBV12-3/TRBV12-4; d_gene: NA; CDR3aa: CASSFDTDQPQHF; CDR3nt: TGTGCCAGCAGTTTCGATACGGATCAGCCCCAGCATTTT
j_gene: TRBJ1-5; abundance: NA; v_gene: TRBV18; d_gene: TRBD1; CDR3aa: CASSMGTVYQPQHF; CDR3nt: TGTGCCAGCTCAATGGGGACAGTCTATCAGCCCCAGCATTTT
j_gene: TRBJ2-7; abundance: NA; v_gene: TRBV7-9; d_gene: NA; CDR3aa: CASSAFTPENEQYF; CDR3nt: TGTGCCAGCAGCGCTTTTACTCCTGAGAACGAGCAGTACTTC
j_gene: TRBJ2-5; abundance: NA; v_gene: TRBV5-1; d_gene: NA; CDR3aa: CASSLGGRIQETQYF; CDR3nt: TGCGCCAGCAGCTTGGGTGGCAGAATACAAGAGACCCAGTACTTC
j_gene: TRBJ2-1; abundance: NA; v_gene: TRBV19; d_gene: TRBD2; CDR3aa: CASSSLAGEYHEQFF; CDR3nt: TGTGCCAGTAGTAGTTTAGCGGGAGAATACCATGAGCAGTTCTTC
j_gene: TRBJ2-7; abundance: few; v_gene: TRBV27; d_gene: TRBD1; CDR3aa: CASSLSLTGASYEQYF; CDR3nt: TGTGCCAGCAGTTTATCCTTGACAGGGGCCTCCTACGAGCAGTACTTC
j_gene: TRBJ2-5; abundance: NA; v_gene: TRBV28; d_gene: TRBD1; CDR3aa: CASSGPDRGETQYF; CDR3nt: TGTGCCAGCAGTGGACCGGACAGGGGTGAGACCCAGTACTTC
j_gene: TRBJ1-5; abundance: NA; v_gene: TRBV5-6; d_gene: NA; CDR3aa: CASSLRQGYSQPQHF; CDR3nt: TGTGCCAGCAGCTTAAGGCAGGGGTATAGTCAGCCCCAGCATTTT
j_gene: TRBJ2-7; abundance: NA; v_gene: TRBV25-1; d_gene: TRBD1; CDR3aa: CASSETGTGSYEQYF; CDR3nt: TGTGCCAGCAGCGAAACCGGGACAGGGTCCTACGAGCAGTACTTC
j_gene: TRBJ2-7; abundance: NA; v_gene: TRBV29-1; d_gene: NA; CDR3aa: CSALTGFSSYEQYF; CDR3nt: TGCAGCGCCTTAACAGGATTTAGCTCCTACGAGCAGTACTTC
j_gene: TRBJ1-3; abundance: NA; v_gene: TRBV7-2; d_gene: NA; CDR3aa: CASSSVVSGNTIYF; CDR3nt: TGTGCCAGCAGCTCAGTCGTCTCTGGAAACACCATATATTTT
j_gene: TRBJ2-5; abundance: NA; v_gene: TRBV9; d_gene: NA; CDR3aa: CASSVASSRQETQYF; CDR3nt: TGTGCCAGCAGCGTAGCTAGTAGCAGACAAGAGACCCAGTACTTC
j_gene: TRBJ1-5; abundance: NA; v_gene: TRBV28; d_gene: NA; CDR3aa: CASRSPRGGSPQHF; CDR3nt: TGTGCCAGCAGGTCTCCCCGCGGGGGCTCGCCCCAGCATTTT
j_gene: TRBJ1-1; abundance: NA; v_gene: TRBV29-1; d_gene: TRBD1; CDR3aa: CSADQGARTEAFF; CDR3nt: TGCAGCGCCGATCAGGGGGCGCGCACTGAAGCTTTCTTT
j_gene: TRBJ2-1; abundance: NA; v_gene: TRBV2; d_gene: TRBD2; CDR3aa: CAGGAGTSHHEQFF; CDR3nt: TGTGCCGGGGGGGCCGGGACTAGCCACCATGAGCAGTTCTTC